Here is one T cell receptor beta chain with its context. This entry comes from a study of blood T cell repertoires in COVID-19. About the research overall: Collection of acute and convalescent COVID-19 samples took place in the United States, Italy and Spain. PBMCs, B-cell-depleted T cells, or T cells were the source of the cDNA or gDNA that made up the material.

Produced via immunoSEQ multiplex PCR; TCRdb's table is partial and in-frame only. The data contain about 65,000 clones, about 81% of them singletons. CDR3 length equals 14 residues. V was pared by 1 base and J by 8 bases, with 5 bases of the junction left unmatched. CDR1 and CDR2 from the germline V gene are GTSNPN and SVGIG (reference sequence). The rearrangement links TRBV30 to TRBJ1-6, with 7 bases aligning to TRBD1. The receptor comes from a man older than 75 with acute or convalescent COVID-19. Sequencing was carried out using peripheral blood. CDR3 amino acids: CAWSGGRGDSPLHF. CDR3 sequence (DNA): TGTGCCTGGAGTGGGGGCAGGGGGGATTCACCCCTCCACTTT.